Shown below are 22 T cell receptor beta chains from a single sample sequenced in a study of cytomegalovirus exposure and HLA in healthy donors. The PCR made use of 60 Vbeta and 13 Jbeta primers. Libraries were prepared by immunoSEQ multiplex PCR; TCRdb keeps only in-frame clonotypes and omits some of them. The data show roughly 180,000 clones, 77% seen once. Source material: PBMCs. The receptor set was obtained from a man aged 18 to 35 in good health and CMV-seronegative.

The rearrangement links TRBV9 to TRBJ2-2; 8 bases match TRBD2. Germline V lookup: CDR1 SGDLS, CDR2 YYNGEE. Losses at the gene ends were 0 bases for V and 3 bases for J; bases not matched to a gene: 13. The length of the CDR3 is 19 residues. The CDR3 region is CASSVGPPGGGPYTGELFF. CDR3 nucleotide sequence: TGTGCCAGCAGCGTAGGGCCCCCTGGCGGGGGGCCGTACACCGGGGAGCTGTTTTTT.

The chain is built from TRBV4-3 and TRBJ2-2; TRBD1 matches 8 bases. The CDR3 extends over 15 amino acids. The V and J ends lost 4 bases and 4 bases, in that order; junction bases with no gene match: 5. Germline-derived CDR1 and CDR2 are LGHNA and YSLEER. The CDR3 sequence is CASSPDRGGTGELFF. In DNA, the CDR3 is TGCGCCAGCAGCCCAGACAGGGGCGGCACCGGGGAGCTGTTTTTT.

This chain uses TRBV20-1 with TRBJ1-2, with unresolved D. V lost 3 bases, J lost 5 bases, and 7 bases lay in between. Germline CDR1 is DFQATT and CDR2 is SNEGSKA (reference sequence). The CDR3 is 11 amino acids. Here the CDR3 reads CSASIEYGYTF. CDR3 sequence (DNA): TGCAGTGCTAGTATAGAGTATGGCTACACCTTC.

CDR3 amino acids: CASSPGREGTSYNEQFF. The CDR3 nucleotides read TGTGCCAGCTCACCTGGGCGGGAGGGTACCTCCTACAATGAGCAGTTCTTC. The chain links TRBV18 to TRBJ2-1, with 9 nucleotides matching TRBD2. This CDR3 is built from 17 residues. The V segment lost 3 bases and the J segment 0 bases; nucleotides outside the gene matches: 6. Per the germline V gene, CDR1 is KGHSH and CDR2 is LQKENI.

The CDR3 DNA reads TGCGCCAGCAGCCAAGAGTTAGGGGGTAACTATGGCTACACCTTC. Encoded protein: CASSQELGGNYGYTF. The chain carries TRBV4-3 and TRBJ1-2, with D possibly matching TRBD1 (6 bases). The germline V gene encodes CDR1 LGHNA and CDR2 YSLEER. This CDR3 region has 15 residues. Trimming removed 0 bases from V and 1 base from J, with 9 bases in between.

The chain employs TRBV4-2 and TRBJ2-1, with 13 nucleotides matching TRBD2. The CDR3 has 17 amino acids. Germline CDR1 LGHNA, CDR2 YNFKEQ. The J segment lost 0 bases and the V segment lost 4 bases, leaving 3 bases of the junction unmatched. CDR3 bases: TGTGCCAGCAGCCCGCGGACTAGCGGGAGCTCCTACAATGAGCAGTTCTTC. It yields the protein CASSPRTSGSSYNEQFF.

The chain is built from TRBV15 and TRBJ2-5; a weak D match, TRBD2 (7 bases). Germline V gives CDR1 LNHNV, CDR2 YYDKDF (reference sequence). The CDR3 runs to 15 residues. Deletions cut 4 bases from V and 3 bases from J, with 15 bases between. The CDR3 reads CATSTLGGGKETQYF. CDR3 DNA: TGTGCCACCAGCACCCTGGGGGGGGGCAAAGAGACCCAGTACTTC.

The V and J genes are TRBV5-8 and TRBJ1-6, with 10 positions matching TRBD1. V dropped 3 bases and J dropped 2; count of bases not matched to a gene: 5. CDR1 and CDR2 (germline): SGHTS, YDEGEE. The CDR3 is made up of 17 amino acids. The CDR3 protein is CASSYGTGEAYNSPLHF. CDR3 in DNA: TGTGCCAGCAGCTACGGGACAGGGGAAGCCTATAATTCACCCCTCCACTTT.

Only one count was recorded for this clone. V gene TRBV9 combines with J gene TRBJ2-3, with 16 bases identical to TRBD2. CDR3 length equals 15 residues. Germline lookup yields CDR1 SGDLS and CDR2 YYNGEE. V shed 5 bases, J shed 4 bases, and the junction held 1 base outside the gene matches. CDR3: CASSGTSGRADTQYF. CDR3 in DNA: TGTGCCAGCAGTGGGACTAGCGGGAGGGCAGATACGCAGTATTTT.

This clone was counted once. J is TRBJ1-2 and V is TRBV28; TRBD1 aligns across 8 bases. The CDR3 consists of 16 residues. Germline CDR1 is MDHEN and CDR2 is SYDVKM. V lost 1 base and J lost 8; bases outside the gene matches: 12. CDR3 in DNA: TGTGCCAGCAGTTTATCCCTGATCCAACAGGGGGGCGGCTACACCTTC. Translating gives CASSLSLIQQGGGYTF.

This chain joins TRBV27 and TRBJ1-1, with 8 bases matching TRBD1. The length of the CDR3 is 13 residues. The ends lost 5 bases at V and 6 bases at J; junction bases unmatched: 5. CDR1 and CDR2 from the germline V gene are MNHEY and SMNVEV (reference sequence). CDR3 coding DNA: TGTGCCAGCAGTGACGGGACAGGCGCTGAAGCTTTCTTT. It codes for CASSDGTGAEAFF.

CDR3 nucleotides: TGTGCCAGCAGCTTAGATCGCGGGTGGGCAGGGGCAGATACGCAGTATTTT. Amino acid sequence: CASSLDRGWAGADTQYF. The chain couples TRBV11-2 to TRBJ2-3; TRBD1 might be the D (6 bases). This CDR3 contains 17 residues. Trimming cost V 0 bases and J 4 bases, with 17 bases left between them. Looked up from germline, CDR1 is SGHAT and CDR2 is FQNNGV.

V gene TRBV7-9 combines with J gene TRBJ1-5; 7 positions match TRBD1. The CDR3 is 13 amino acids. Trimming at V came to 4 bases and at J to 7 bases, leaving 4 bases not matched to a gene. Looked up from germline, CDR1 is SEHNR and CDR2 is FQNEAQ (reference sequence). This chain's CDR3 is CASSSGQPQPQHF. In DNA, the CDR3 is TGTGCCAGCAGCTCGGGACAGCCGCAGCCCCAGCATTTT. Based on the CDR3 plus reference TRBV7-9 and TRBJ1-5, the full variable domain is DTGVSQNPRHKITKRGQNVTFRCDPISEHNRLYWYRQTLGQGPEFLTYFQNEAQLEKSRLLSDRFSAERPKGSFSTLEIQRTEQGDSAMYLCASSSGQPQPQHFGDGTRLSIL.

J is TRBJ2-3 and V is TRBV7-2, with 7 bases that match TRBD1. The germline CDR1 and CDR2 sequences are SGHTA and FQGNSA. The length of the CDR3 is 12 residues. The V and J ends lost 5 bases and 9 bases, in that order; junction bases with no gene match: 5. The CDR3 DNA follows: TGTGCCAGCAGCCGGGACAGTGGAACGCAGTATTTT. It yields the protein CASSRDSGTQYF.

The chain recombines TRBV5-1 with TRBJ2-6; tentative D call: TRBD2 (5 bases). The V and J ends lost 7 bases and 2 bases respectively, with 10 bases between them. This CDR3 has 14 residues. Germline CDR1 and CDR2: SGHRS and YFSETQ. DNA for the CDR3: TGCGCCAGCGGAGGCTCGACTGGGGCCAACGTCCTGACTTTC. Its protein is CASGGSTGANVLTF.

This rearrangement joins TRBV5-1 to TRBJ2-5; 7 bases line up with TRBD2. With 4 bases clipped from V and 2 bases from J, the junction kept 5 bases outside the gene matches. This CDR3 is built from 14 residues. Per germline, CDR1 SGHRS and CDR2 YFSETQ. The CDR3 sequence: CASSPGGGQETQYF. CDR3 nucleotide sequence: TGCGCCAGCAGCCCGGGAGGTGGTCAAGAGACCCAGTACTTC.

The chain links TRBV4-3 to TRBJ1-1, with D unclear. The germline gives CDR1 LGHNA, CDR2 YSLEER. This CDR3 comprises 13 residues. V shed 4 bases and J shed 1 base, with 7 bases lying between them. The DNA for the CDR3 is TGCGCCAGCAGCCGGGGAGAGAACACTGAAGCTTTCTTT. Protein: CASSRGENTEAFF.

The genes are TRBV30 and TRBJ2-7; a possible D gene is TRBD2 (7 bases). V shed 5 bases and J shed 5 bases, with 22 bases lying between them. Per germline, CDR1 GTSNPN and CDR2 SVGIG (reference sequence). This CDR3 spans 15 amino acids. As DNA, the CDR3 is TGTGCCTGGTCCTCCTGGGGGGGGCGAAAGGACGAGCAGTACTTC. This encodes CAWSSWGGRKDEQYF.

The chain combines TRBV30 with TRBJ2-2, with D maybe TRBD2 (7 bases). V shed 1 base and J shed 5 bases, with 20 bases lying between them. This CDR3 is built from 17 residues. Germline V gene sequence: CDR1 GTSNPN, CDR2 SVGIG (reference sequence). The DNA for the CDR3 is TGTGCCTGGAGTGCTCGAGGGGGGAGGGCCGGTACCGGGGAGCTGTTTTTT. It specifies CAWSARGGRAGTGELFF.

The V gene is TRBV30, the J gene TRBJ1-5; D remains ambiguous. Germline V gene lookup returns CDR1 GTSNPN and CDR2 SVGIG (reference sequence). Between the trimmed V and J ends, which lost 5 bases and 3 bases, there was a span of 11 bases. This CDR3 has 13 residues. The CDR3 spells CAWSPRDNQPQHF. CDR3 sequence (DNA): TGTGCCTGGTCTCCTCGGGACAATCAGCCCCAGCATTTT.

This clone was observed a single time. DNA of the CDR3: TGTGCCAGCAGCACCCTCGATGGGAGCCGCAAAGATACGCAGTATTTT. It yields the protein CASSTLDGSRKDTQYF. V gene TRBV2 combines with J gene TRBJ2-3, with a tentative D call TRBD2 (5 bases). The CDR3 is 16 amino acids. Trimming took 6 bases from V and 5 from J, leaving 21 bases between them. The germline V gene has CDR1 SNHLY and CDR2 FYNNEI.

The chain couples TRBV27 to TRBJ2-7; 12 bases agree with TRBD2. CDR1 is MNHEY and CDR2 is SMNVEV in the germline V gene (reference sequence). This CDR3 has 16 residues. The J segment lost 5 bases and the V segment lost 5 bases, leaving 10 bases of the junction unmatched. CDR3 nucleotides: TGTGCCAGCAGTCCTAGTATGACTAGCGGGAGAGACGAGCAGTACTTC. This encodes CASSPSMTSGRDEQYF.